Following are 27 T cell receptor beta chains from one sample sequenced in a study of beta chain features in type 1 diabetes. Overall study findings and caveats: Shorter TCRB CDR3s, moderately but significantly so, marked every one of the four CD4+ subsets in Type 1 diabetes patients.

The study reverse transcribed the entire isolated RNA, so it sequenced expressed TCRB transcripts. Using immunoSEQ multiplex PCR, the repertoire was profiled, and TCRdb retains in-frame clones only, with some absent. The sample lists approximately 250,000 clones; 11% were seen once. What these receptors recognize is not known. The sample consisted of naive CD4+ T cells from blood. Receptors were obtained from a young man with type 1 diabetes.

The CDR3 protein is CASSLSGLAGSNEQFF. In nucleotides, the CDR3 is TGTGCCAGCTCACTGTCGGGACTAGCGGGGTCCAATGAGCAGTTCTTC. The rearrangement links TRBV18 to TRBJ2-1; 13 bases align to TRBD2. The trim removed 4 bases at V and 6 bases at J, leaving 6 bases unmatched. The CDR3 extends over 16 amino acids. Germline CDR1 is KGHSH and CDR2 is LQKENI.

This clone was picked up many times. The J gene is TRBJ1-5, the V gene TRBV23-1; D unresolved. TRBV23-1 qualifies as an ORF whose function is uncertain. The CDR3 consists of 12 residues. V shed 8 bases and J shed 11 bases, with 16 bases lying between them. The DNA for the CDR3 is TGCGCCAGCCCCCACGAGGCGGCAGCCCAGCATTTT. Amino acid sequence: CASPHEAAAQHF.

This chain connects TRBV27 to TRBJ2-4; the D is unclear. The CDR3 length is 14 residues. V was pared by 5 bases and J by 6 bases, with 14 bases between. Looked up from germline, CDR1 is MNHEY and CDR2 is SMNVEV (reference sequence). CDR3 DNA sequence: TGTGCCAGCAGTCCACTTGCCTGGAGAAACATTCAGTACTTC. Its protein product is CASSPLAWRNIQYF.

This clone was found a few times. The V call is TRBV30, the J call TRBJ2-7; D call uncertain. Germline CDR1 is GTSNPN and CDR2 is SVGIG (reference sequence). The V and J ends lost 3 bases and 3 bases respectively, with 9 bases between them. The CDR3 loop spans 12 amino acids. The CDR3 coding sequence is TGTGCCTGGAGCGTTCGGAGCTACGAGCAGTACTTC. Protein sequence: CAWSVRSYEQYF.

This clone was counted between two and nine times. The CDR3 here is CASSQDRPSGFQETQYF. The CDR3 region has the DNA TGTGCCAGCAGCCAAGATCGGCCTAGCGGGTTCCAAGAGACCCAGTACTTC. The J gene is TRBJ2-5, the V gene TRBV4-2; 8 nucleotides align to TRBD2. The CDR3 runs to 17 residues. The V segment lost 0 bases and the J segment 1 base; nucleotides outside the gene matches: 7. CDR1 and CDR2 from the germline V gene are LGHNA and YNFKEQ.

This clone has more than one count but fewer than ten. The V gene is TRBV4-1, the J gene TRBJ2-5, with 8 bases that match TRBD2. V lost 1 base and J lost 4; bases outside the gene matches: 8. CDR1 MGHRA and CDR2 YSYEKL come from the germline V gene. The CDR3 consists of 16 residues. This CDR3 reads CASSQGLRGGGETQYF. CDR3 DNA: TGCGCCAGCAGCCAAGGACTACGGGGGGGCGGAGAGACCCAGTACTTC.

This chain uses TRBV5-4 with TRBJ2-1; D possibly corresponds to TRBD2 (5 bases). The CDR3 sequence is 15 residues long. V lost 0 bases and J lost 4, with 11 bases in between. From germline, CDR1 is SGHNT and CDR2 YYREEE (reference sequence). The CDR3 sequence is CASSLDSSGYNEQFF. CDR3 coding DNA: TGTGCCAGCAGCTTGGATAGTTCGGGGTACAATGAGCAGTTCTTC.

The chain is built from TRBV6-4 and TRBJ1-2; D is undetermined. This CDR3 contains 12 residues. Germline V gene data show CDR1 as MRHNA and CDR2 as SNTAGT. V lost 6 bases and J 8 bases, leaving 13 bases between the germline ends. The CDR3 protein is CASRETAGGYTF. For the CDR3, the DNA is TGTGCCAGCAGAGAGACGGCGGGAGGCTACACCTTC.

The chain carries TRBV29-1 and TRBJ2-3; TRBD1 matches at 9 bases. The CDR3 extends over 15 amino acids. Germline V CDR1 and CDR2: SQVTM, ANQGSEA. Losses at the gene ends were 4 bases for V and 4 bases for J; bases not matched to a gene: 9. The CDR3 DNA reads TGCAGCGTTGCAGGACAGGGGATTATATCAGATACGCAGTATTTT. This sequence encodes CSVAGQGIISDTQYF.

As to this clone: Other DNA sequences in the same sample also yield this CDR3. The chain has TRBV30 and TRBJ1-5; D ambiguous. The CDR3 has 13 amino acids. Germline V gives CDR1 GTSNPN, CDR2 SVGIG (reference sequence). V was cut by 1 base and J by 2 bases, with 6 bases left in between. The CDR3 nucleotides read TGTGCCTGGAGTGGGGGAGGCAATCAGCCCCAGCATTTT. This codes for CAWSGGGNQPQHF.

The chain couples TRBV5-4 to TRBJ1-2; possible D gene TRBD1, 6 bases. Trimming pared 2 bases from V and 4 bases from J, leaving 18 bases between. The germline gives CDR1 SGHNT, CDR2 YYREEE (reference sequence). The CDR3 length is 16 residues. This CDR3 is CASSLPQGKKSYGYTF. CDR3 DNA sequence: TGTGCCAGCAGCTTACCACAGGGTAAAAAATCCTATGGCTACACCTTC.

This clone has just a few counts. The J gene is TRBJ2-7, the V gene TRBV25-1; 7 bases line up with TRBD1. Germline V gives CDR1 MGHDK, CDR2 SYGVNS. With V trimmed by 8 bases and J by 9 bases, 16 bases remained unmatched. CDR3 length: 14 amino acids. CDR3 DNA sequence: TGTGCCAGCTCGCCTACCGGGACAGCCTCCCGGCAGTACTTC. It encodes CASSPTGTASRQYF.

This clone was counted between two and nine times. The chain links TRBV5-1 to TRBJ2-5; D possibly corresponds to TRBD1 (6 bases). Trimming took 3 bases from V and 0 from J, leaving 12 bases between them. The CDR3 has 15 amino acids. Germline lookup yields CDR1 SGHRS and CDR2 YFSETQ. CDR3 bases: TGCGCCAGCAGCTCGGCCGGGACAAACCAAGAGACCCAGTACTTC. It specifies CASSSAGTNQETQYF.

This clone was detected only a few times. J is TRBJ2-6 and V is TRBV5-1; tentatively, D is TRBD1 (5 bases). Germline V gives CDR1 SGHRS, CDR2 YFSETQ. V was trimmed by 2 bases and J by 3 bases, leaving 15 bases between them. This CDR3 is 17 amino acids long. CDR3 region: CASSFPLRVDGANVLTF. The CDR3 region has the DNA TGCGCCAGCAGCTTCCCTCTCAGGGTTGATGGGGCCAACGTCCTGACTTTC.

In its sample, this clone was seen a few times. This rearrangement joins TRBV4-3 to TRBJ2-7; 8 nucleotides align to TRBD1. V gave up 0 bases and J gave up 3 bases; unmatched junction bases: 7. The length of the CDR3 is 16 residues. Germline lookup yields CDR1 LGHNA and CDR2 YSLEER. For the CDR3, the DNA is TGCGCCAGCAGCCAAGATTTAGGACAGGGTCGCTACGAGCAGTACTTC. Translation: CASSQDLGQGRYEQYF.

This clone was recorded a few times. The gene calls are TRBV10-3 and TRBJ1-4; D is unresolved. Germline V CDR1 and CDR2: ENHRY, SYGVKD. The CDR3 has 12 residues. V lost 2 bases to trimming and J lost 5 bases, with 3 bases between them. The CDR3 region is CAISEENEKLFF. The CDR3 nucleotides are TGTGCCATCAGTGAGGAGAATGAAAAACTGTTTTTT.

Here the CDR3 DNA reads TGTGCCAGCAGCCAAGATCTTGGCGGGGGCGAGCAGTTCTTC. This encodes CASSQDLGGGEQFF. The chain is built from TRBV14 and TRBJ2-1; perhaps TRBD2 as D (7 bases). The germline V gene encodes CDR1 SGHDN and CDR2 FVKESK. V was clipped by 0 bases and J by 10 bases, with 13 bases between them. The CDR3 sequence is 14 residues long.

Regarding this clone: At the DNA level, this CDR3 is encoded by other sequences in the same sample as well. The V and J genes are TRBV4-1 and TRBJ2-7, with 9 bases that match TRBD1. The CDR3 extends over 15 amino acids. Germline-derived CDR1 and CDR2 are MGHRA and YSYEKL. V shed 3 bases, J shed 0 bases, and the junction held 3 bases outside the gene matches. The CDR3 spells CASSHPGQGSYEQYF. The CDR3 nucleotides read TGCGCCAGCAGCCATCCGGGACAGGGCTCCTACGAGCAGTACTTC.

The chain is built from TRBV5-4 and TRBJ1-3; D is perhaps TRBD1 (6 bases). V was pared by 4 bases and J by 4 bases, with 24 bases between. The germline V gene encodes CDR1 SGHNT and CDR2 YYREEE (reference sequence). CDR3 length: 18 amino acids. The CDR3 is CASSNWKTGTTAGNTIYF. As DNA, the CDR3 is TGTGCCAGCAGCAACTGGAAGACAGGAACAACTGCCGGAAACACCATATATTTT.

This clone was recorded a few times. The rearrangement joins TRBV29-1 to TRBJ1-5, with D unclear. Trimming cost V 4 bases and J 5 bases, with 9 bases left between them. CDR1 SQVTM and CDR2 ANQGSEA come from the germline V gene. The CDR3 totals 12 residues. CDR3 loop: CSVGGIDQPQHF. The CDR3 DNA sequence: TGCAGCGTTGGCGGGATTGATCAGCCCCAGCATTTT.

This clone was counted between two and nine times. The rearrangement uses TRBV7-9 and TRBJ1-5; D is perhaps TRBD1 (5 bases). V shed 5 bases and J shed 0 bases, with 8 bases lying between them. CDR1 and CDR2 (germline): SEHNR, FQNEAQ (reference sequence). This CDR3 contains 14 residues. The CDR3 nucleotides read TGTGCCAGCAGCCTGACAGATAGCAATCAGCCCCAGCATTTT. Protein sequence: CASSLTDSNQPQHF.

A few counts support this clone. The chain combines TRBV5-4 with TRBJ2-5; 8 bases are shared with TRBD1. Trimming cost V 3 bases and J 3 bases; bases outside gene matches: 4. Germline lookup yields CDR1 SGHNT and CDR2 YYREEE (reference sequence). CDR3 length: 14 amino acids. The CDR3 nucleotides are TGTGCCAGCAGCTCGGGACAGGATAAAGAGACCCAGTACTTC. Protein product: CASSSGQDKETQYF. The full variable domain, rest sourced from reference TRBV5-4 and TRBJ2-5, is ETGVTQSPTHLIKTRGQQVTLRCSSQSGHNTVSWYQQALGQGPQFIFQYYREEENGRGNFPPRFSGLQFPNYSSELNVNALELDDSALYLCASSSGQDKETQYFGPGTRLLVL.

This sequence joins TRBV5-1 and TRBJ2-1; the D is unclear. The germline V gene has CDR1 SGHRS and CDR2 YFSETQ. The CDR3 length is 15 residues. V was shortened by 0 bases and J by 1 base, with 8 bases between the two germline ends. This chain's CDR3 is CASSLEAFSYNEQFF. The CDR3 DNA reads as TGCGCCAGCAGCTTGGAAGCGTTTTCCTACAATGAGCAGTTCTTC.

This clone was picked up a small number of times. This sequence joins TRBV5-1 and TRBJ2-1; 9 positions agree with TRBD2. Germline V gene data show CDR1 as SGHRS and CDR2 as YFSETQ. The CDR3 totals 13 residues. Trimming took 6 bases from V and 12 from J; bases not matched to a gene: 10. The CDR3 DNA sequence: TGCGCCAGCATGGCTAGCGGGGCCCCAGGGCAGTTCTTC. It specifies CASMASGAPGQFF.

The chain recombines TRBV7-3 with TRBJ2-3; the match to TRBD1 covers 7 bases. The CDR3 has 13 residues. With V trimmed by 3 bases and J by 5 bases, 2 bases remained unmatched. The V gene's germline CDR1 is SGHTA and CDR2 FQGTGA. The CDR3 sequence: CASSLQGVDTQYF. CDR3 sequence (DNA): TGTGCCAGCAGCTTGCAGGGGGTAGATACGCAGTATTTT.

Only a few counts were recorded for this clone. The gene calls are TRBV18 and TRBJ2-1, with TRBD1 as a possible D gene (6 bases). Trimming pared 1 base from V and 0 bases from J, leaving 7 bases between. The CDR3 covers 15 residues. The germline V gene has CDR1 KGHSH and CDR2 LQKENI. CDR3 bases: TGTGCCAGCTCACCACAGGACAGCTCCTACAATGAGCAGTTCTTC. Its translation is CASSPQDSSYNEQFF.

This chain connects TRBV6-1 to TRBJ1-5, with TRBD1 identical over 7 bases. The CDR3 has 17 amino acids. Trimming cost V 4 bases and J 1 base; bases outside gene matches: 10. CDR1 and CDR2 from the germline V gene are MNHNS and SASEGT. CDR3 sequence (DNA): TGTGCCAGCAGTGCAAGGGGGCCCTCTGGGAGCAATCAGCCCCAGCATTTT. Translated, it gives CASSARGPSGSNQPQHF.